This TCR beta chain was recovered during a study of regulatory T cells in long-lasting Graves disease. Study conclusions and caveats: Sharing of public clonotypes was greater in persistent patients (about 3,000) than in new patients (about 970). Segments TRBV28, TRBJ1-2 and TRBJ2-5 showed preferential usage in persistent disease.

This clonotype was counted at least ten times. Its antigen is as yet unknown. V shed 7 bases, J shed 6 bases, and the junction held 2 bases outside the gene matches. CDR1 is MNHNS, CDR2 SASEGT, per germline. This CDR3 region has 13 residues. Time point here: newly diagnosed GD, antithyroid drugs for less than 3 months. PBMCs were the source of the RNA used for TCR sequencing. Libraries of TCR beta came from iRepertoire HTBI primers plus Arm-PCR of CDR3 regions. In the original processing: The samples included roughly 61 TRBV and around 15 TRBJ segments. TCRdb processed the multiplex PCR reads anew with MiXCR; each CDR3 protein has one entry. The V and J calls come from TCRdb's annotation, not from the publication. Of fewer than 350,000 distinct CDR3 sequences listed, 15% to 20% are singletons.

This sequence was found in a female donor with Graves disease. The V and J genes are TRBV6-1 and TRBJ2-3; 12 bases agree with TRBD1. Here the sequenced sample was peripheral blood mononuclear cells (PBMCs), taken at new diagnosis, from a patient treated with antithyroid drugs. The CDR3 is CASTGTGGDTQYF. CDR3 DNA sequence: TGTGCCAGCACCGGGACAGGGGGCGATACGCAGTATTTT.